Reported below is one TCR beta chain. Its antigen is still unknown. No per-base quality is available; no much larger clone lies one base away. In the germline V gene, CDR1 corresponds to MDHEN and CDR2 to SYDVKM. V is pruned by 4 bases and J by 6 bases, leaving 3 bases of the junction without a gene match. The CDR3, cysteine through phenylalanine, is 12 amino acids long. Kept here is only the CDR3 DNA, which spans 36 bases and is read in frame from base 1. Each collaborating institution followed its own protocols to collect whole blood in K2EDTA tubes. Collaborator samples were shipped for TCRbeta analysis as frozen whole blood, isolated PBMCs, or DNA extracted from either sample type. The data were obtained in a study of blood T cell repertoires in COVID-19 (dated by TCRdb to 2020 to 2021). Turning to the overall study: The collaborator samples originated in the United States, Italy and Spain and spanned the acute and convalescent phases of COVID-19. The prospective study material was composed of cDNA or gDNA derived from T cells, B-cell-depleted T cells, or PBMCs. Subjects who had been exposed to COVID-19, were actively infected with it, or had recovered from it provided the deeply sampled blood TCRbeta repertoires that made up the dataset. A freely available public database, intended as a resource for researchers studying the immune response to SARS-CoV-2, is where the repertoires were released. Samples came from the ongoing ImmuneRACE study (first 160 participants) plus 1,254 subjects from 6 global collaborators. The sample metadata nearly always contained a de-identified subject ID, COVID-19 status, age in years and sex. Where HLA class I and class II types were available, the types were taken from metadata supplied by the sample provider, not from assay-based typing.

TCRbeta CDR3 regions were amplified from genomic DNA using the immunoSEQ Assay, a bias-controlled multiplex PCR. Per the original workflow: The number of nucleated cells in each sample was estimated from the amplification of reference gene primers within the assay. Sequence reads were collapsed and filtered to measure the absolute abundance of every unique TCRbeta CDR3 rearrangement. For each sample, productive Simpson clonality was calculated by taking the square root of Simpson's diversity index across productive rearrangements. TCRdb holds this immuneACCESS table with in-frame rearrangements only. Some clones are missing; in checked studies, unresolved V genes explain under half, and the rest has no known cause. The DNA was the basis for D and trimming; V, J and clone size are from that table. The sample profile shows roughly 140,000 clones; around 91% of them were found once. The ten largest account for roughly 3.2% of the sample.

The paper's findings and limits, for the study overall: The amount of clinical and demographic metadata varied by source and participant and was provided uncurated.

The TCR sequence derives from a woman in her fifties or sixties with active COVID-19. Sequencing was done on a sample of peripheral blood. Here the chain combines TRBV28 and TRBJ2-7; 7 middle bases align to TRBD1. The CDR3 in this case is CASSSYRGEQYF. The DNA reads as follows: TGTGCCAGCAGTTCCTACAGGGGCGAGCAGTACTTC.